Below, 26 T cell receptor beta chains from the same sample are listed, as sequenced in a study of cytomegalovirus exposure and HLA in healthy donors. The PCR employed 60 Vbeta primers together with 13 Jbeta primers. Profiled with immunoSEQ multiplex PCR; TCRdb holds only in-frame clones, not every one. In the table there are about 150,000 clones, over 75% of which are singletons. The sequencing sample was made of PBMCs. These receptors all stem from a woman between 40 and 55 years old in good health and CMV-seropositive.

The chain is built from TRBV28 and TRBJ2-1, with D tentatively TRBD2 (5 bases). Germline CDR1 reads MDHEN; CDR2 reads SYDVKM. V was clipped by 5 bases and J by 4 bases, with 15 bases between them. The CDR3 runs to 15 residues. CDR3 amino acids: CASSPYLDFYNEQFF. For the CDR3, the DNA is TGTGCCAGCAGTCCTTACCTGGACTTTTACAATGAGCAGTTCTTC.

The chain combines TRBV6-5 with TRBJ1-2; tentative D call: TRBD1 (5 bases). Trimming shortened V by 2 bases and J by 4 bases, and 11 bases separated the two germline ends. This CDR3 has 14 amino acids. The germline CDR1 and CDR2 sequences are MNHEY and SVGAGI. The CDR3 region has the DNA TGTGCCAGCAGTTACGGGCGCAGGGCCTATGGCTACACCTTC. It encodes CASSYGRRAYGYTF.

The CDR3 region is CASSQSYEQYF. CDR3 nucleotides: TGTGCCAGCAGTCAGTCCTACGAGCAGTACTTC. The chain recombines TRBV2 with TRBJ2-7, with no clear D. There are 11 residues in the CDR3. The germline V gene encodes CDR1 SNHLY and CDR2 FYNNEI. V shed 5 bases and J shed 1 base, with 3 bases lying between them.

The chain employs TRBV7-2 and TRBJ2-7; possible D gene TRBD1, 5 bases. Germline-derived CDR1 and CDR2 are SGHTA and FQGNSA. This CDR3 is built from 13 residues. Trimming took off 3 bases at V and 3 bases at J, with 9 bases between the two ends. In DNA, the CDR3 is TGTGCCAGCAGCTTGGCAGGGAACTACGAGCAGTACTTC. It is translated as CASSLAGNYEQYF.

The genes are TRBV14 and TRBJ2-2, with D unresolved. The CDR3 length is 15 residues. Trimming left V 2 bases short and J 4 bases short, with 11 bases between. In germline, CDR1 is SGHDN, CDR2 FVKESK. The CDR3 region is CASSQRPTGTGELFF. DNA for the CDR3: TGTGCCAGCAGCCAACGCCCTACCGGCACCGGGGAGCTGTTTTTT.

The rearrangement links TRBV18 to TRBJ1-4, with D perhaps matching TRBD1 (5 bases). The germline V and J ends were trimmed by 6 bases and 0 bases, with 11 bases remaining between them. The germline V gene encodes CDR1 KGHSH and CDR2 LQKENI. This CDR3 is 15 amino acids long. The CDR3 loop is CASSRDGATNEKLFF. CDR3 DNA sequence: TGTGCCAGCTCGCGGGACGGTGCAACTAATGAAAAACTGTTTTTT.

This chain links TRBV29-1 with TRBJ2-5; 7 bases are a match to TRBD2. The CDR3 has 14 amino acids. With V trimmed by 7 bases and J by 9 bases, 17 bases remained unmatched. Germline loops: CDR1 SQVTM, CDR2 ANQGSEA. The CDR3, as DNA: TGCAGCGCCGAAGGGACTACGGGATCATCGGCCCAGTACTTC. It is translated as CSAEGTTGSSAQYF.

CDR3 coding DNA: TGTGCCGGCACAGAGGAGGCGAAGACTGAAGCTTTCTTT. Its protein is CAGTEEAKTEAFF. The V and J genes are TRBV2 and TRBJ1-1; D unclear. The CDR3 loop spans 13 amino acids. Germline lookup yields CDR1 SNHLY and CDR2 FYNNEI. V shed 11 bases and J shed 5 bases, with 18 bases lying between them.

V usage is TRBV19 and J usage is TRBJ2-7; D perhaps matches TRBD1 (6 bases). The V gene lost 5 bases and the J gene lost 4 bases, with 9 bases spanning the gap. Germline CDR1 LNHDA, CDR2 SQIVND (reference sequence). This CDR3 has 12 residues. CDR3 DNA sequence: TGTGCCAGTAGTGCCGGACAGTACGAGCAGTACTTC. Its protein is CASSAGQYEQYF.

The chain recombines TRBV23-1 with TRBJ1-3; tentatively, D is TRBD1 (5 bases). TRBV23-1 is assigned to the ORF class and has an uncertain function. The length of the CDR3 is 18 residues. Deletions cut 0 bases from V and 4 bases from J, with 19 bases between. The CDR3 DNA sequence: TGCGCCAGCAGTCAATCGCGGGACTCGTTCAGCCAAGGAAACACCATATATTTT. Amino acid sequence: CASSQSRDSFSQGNTIYF.

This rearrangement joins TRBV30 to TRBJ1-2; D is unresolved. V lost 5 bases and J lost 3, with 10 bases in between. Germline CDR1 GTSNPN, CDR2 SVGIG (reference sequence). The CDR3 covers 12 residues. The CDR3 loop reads CAWAHNDYGYTF. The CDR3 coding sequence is TGTGCCTGGGCCCACAACGACTATGGCTACACCTTC. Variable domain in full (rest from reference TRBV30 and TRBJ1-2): SQTIHQWPATLVQPVGSPLSLECTVEGTSNPNLYWYRQAAGRGLQLLFYSVGIGQISSEVPQNLSASRPQDRQFILSSKKLLLSDSGFYLCAWAHNDYGYTFGSGTRLTVV.

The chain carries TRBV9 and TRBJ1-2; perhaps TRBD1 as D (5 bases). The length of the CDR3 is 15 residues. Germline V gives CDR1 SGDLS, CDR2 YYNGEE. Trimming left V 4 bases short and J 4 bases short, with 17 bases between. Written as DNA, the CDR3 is TGTGCCAGCAGCCCCCGGGCGGGGGGGAGCTATGGCTACACCTTC. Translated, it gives CASSPRAGGSYGYTF.

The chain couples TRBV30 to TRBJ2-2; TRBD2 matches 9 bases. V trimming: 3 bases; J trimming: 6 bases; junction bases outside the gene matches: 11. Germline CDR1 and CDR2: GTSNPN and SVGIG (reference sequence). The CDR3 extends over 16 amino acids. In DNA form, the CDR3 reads TGTGCCTGGAGGAAGCTAGCGGGGAGGATGGCCGGGGAGCTGTTTTTT. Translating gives CAWRKLAGRMAGELFF.

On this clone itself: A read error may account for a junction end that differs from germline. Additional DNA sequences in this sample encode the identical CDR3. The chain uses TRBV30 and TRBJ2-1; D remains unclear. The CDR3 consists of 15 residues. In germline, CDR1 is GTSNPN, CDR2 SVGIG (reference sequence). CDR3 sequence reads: CAWSLRLSSYNEQFF. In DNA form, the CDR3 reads TGTGCTTGGAGTTTGCGGCTTAGCTCCTACAATGAGCAGTTCTTC.

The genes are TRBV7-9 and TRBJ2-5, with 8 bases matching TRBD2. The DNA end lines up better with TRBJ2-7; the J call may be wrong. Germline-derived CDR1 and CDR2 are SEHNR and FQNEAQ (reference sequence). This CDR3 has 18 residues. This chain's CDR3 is CASSLIQVIQRESYEQYF. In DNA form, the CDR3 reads TGTGCCAGCAGCTTAATACAGGTCATCCAGCGGGAGAGCTACGAGCAGTACTTC.

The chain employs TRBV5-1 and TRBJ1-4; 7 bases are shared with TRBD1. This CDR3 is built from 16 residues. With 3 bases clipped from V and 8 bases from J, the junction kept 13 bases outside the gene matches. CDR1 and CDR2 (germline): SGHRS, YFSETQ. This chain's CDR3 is CASSSATGTVTEKLFF. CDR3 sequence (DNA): TGCGCCAGCAGCTCGGCAACCGGGACAGTAACCGAAAAACTGTTTTTT.

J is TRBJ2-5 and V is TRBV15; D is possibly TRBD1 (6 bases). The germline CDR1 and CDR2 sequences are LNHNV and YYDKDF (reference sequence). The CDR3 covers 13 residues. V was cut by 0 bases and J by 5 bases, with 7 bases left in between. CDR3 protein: CATSRDRGETQYF. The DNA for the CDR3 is TGTGCCACCAGCAGAGATAGGGGGGAGACCCAGTACTTC. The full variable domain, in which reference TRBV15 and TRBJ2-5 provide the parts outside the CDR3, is DAMVIQNPRYQVTQFGKPVTLSCSQTLNHNVMYWYQQKSSQAPKLLFHYYDKDFNNEADTPDNFQSRRPNTSFCFLDIRSPGLGDTAMYLCATSRDRGETQYFGPGTRLLVL.

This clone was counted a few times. CDR3 protein: CASNPNEQYF. CDR3 nucleotides: TGTGCCAGCAACCCTAACGAGCAGTACTTC. The chain links TRBV7-9 to TRBJ2-7; no reliable D call. Trimming removed 7 bases at V and 5 bases at J, with 6 bases between. From germline, CDR1 is SEHNR and CDR2 FQNEAQ (reference sequence). The CDR3 contains 10 residues.

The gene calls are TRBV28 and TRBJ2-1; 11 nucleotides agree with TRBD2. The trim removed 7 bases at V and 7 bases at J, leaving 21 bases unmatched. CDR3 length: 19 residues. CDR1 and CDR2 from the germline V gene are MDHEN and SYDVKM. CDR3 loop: CASILGQKLAGGRWNEQFF. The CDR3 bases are TGTGCCAGCATCCTGGGACAGAAGCTAGCGGGGGGCCGATGGAATGAGCAGTTCTTC.

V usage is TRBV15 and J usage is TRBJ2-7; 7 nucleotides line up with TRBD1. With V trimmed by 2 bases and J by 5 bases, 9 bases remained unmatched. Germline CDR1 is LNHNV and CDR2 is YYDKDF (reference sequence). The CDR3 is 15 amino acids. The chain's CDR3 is CATSRTWGQHNEQYF. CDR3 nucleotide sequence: TGTGCCACCAGCAGAACCTGGGGACAGCACAACGAGCAGTACTTC.

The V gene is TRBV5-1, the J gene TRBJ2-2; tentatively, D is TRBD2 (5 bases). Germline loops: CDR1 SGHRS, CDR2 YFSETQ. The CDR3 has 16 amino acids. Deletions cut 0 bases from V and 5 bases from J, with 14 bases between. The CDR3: CASSLGGSVVTGELFF. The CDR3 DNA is TGCGCCAGCAGCTTGGGAGGGTCAGTAGTTACCGGGGAGCTGTTTTTT.

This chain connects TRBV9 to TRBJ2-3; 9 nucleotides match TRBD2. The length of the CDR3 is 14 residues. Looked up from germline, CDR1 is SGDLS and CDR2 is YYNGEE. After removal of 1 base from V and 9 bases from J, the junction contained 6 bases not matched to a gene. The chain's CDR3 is CASSVIAGAATQYF. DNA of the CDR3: TGTGCCAGCAGCGTAATAGCGGGGGCCGCAACGCAGTATTTT.

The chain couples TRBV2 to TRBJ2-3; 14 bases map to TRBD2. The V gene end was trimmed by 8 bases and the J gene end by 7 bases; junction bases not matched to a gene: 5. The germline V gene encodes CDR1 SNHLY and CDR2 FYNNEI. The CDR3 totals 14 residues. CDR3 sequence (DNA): TGTGCCAGCCTGGGACTAGCGGGAGATAATACGCAGTATTTT. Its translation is CASLGLAGDNTQYF.

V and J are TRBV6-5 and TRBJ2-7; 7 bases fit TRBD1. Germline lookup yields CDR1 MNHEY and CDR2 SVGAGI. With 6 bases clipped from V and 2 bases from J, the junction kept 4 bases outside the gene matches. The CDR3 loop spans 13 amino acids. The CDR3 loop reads CASSRDSAYEQYF. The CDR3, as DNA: TGTGCCAGCAGCCGGGACAGTGCCTACGAGCAGTACTTC.

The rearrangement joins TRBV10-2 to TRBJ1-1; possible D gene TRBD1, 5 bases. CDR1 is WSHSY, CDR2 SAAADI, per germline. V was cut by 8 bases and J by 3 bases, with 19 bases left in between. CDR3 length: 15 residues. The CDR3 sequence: CASEKGLRGYTEAFF. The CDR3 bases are TGCGCCAGCGAAAAAGGACTAAGGGGTTACACTGAAGCTTTCTTT.

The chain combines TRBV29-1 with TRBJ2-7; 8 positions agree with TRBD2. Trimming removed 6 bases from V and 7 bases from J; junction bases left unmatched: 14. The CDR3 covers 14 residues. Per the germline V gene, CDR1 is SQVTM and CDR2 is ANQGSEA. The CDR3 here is CSVPAGLAGGEQYF. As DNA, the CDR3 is TGCAGCGTCCCGGCGGGGCTAGCGGGTGGAGAGCAGTACTTC.